Below are 27 T cell receptor beta chains sequenced from a single sample in a study of blood T cells in healthy people across ages (dated by TCRdb to between 2015 and 2016). Library preparation used 5' RACE. TCRdb names Illumina HiSeq 2500 as the instrument used. The second PCR ran for about 7 to 11 cycles and used a J-beta primer mix along with a sample-barcoded 5' primer. TCRdb redid the processing of the public reads, applying fastp at Q25 and MiXCR, and retained in-frame beta chains. Rows with one shared CDR3 protein collapse into an entry with the most common genes and DNA. Present in this sample are about 1.4 million distinct CDR3 sequences, around 59% of which were seen just once. About 6.3% of the sample rests with the top ten. The source material was blood. These receptors were taken from a man between 18 and 29 years old in good health.

This clonotype was recorded a few times. This chain joins TRBV27 and TRBJ2-3; TRBD2 aligns across 9 bases. Germline V gives CDR1 MNHEY, CDR2 SMNVEV (reference sequence). V shed 5 bases and J 2 bases; nucleotides not matched to a gene: 8. The CDR3 has 16 amino acids. This chain's CDR3 is CASSINSGGPTDTQYF. In DNA form, the CDR3 reads TGTGCCAGCAGTATCAATAGCGGGGGTCCCACAGATACGCAGTATTTT.

The rearrangement uses TRBV4-3 and TRBJ2-6; D not certain. V was clipped by 0 bases and J by 0 bases, with 9 bases between them. Germline CDR1 reads LGHNA; CDR2 reads YSLEER. This CDR3 spans 17 amino acids. The CDR3 DNA reads TGCGCCAGCAGCCAAGAGCGAGTTTCCTCTGGGGCCAACGTCCTGACTTTC. Amino acids: CASSQERVSSGANVLTF.

The chain couples TRBV6-1 to TRBJ2-6, with D possibly TRBD2 on 5 matching bases. Germline V gene lookup returns CDR1 MNHNS and CDR2 SASEGT. The CDR3 is 16 residues long. V lost 2 bases, J lost 4 bases, and 12 bases lay in between. The DNA for the CDR3 is TGTGCCAGCAGTGAAATTGGGGAGCACGGGGCCAACGTCCTGACTTTC. Translation: CASSEIGEHGANVLTF.

The V call is TRBV20-1, the J call TRBJ2-4; D is perhaps TRBD2 (6 bases). The J call may be wrong; the DNA end is better matched by TRBJ2-5. CDR1 and CDR2 from the germline V gene are DFQATT and SNEGSKA (reference sequence). The CDR3 loop spans 13 amino acids. CDR3 protein: CSASGTPQETQYF. DNA for the CDR3: TGCAGTGCTTCCGGGACTCCTCAAGAGACCCAGTACTTC.

This clonotype was found once. The chain employs TRBV7-9 and TRBJ2-3; 8 bases map to TRBD1. CDR3 length equals 16 residues. V was clipped by 5 bases and J by 0 bases; unmatched bases: 7. Per germline, CDR1 SEHNR and CDR2 FQNEAQ (reference sequence). The CDR3 nucleotides are TGTGCCAGCAGCCTCCGGACAGGGAAGAGCACAGATACGCAGTATTTT. Translating it yields CASSLRTGKSTDTQYF.

The CDR3 bases are TGTGCCAGCAGGGGGCTTAATTCACCCCTCCACTTT. Translating it yields CASRGLNSPLHF. This chain links TRBV7-2 with TRBJ1-6, with D possibly matching TRBD1 (5 bases). Trimming shortened V by 6 bases and J by 6 bases, and 6 bases separated the two germline ends. CDR1 is SGHTA, CDR2 FQGNSA, per germline. This CDR3 contains 12 residues.

This clonotype appeared once. The rearrangement links TRBV21-1 to TRBJ2-7; the listed D gene, TRBD2, was not tested against the DNA. TRBV21-1 corresponds to a pseudogene. This CDR3 is 17 amino acids long. CDR3 nucleotides: TGTGCCAGCAGCAAGCGCGGAGGCGTGATGGGAGTCTACGAGCAGTACTTC. Protein: CASSKRGGVMGVYEQYF.

The CDR3 reads CASSWVGRNTEAFF. CDR3 bases: TGTGCCAGCAGTTGGGTAGGACGTAACACTGAAGCTTTCTTT. The rearrangement links TRBV11-2 to TRBJ1-1; D remains unclear. Germline CDR1 is SGHAT and CDR2 is FQNNGV. Trimming removed 6 bases at V and 2 bases at J, with 13 bases between. The CDR3 contains 14 residues.

This clonotype has only a few counts. This chain connects TRBV20-1 to TRBJ1-1; D call uncertain. The germline V and J ends were trimmed by 5 bases and 5 bases, with 15 bases remaining between them. CDR3 length: 13 residues. Germline V CDR1 and CDR2: DFQATT, SNEGSKA (reference sequence). The CDR3 is CSALSGIRTEAFF. The CDR3 DNA reads as TGCAGTGCTCTTTCCGGCATCAGGACTGAAGCTTTCTTT.

There are a few counts of this clonotype. One junction end disagrees with the germline gene, perhaps due to a read error. This chain joins TRBV28 and TRBJ1-2; 7 nucleotides agree with TRBD1. The CDR3 length is 16 residues. Germline loops: CDR1 MDHEN, CDR2 SYDVKM. The CDR3 nucleotides read TGTGCCAGCGGTTTCTACAGGGGAGGTCTAGGGTATGGCTACACCTTC. It codes for CASGFYRGGLGYGYTF.

The gene calls are TRBV29-1 and TRBJ2-5; 8 bases agree with TRBD1. The tail of the sequence fits TRBJ2-7 better, so the J call may be wrong. CDR3 length: 12 residues. CDR1 and CDR2 from the germline V gene are SQVTM and ANQGSEA. CDR3 amino acids: CSATGVGFEQYF. DNA of the CDR3: TGCAGCGCGACAGGGGTTGGGTTCGAGCAGTACTTC.

This clonotype was counted a few times. This chain uses TRBV15 with TRBJ2-1, with 8 bases aligning to TRBD2. The CDR3 consists of 16 residues. CDR1 and CDR2 from the germline V gene are LNHNV and YYDKDF (reference sequence). J was trimmed by 4 bases and V by 2 bases; bases with no gene match: 7. This CDR3 is CATSRRGGVVYNEQFF. The CDR3 DNA follows: TGTGCCACCAGCAGACGGGGGGGGGTGGTTTACAATGAGCAGTTCTTC. Full variable domain (remainder filled in from reference TRBV15 and TRBJ2-1): DAMVIQNPRYQVTQFGKPVTLSCSQTLNHNVMYWYQQKSSQAPKLLFHYYDKDFNNEADTPDNFQSRRPNTSFCFLDIRSPGLGDTAMYLCATSRRGGVVYNEQFFGPGTRLTVL.

The CDR3, as DNA: TGCGCCAGCAGCCAATGGGAAGGCACAGATACGCAGTATTTT. Translated, it gives CASSQWEGTDTQYF. The chain uses TRBV4-1 and TRBJ2-3, with no clear D. Germline V gives CDR1 MGHRA, CDR2 YSYEKL. There are 14 residues in the CDR3. Trimming took 2 bases from V and 1 from J, leaving 7 bases between them.

V gene TRBV5-8 combines with J gene TRBJ1-1, with a tentative D call TRBD1 (5 bases). CDR1 is SGHTS, CDR2 YDEGEE, per germline. The V end lost 1 base, the J end lost 6 bases, and 10 bases lay between the germline ends. This CDR3 has 13 residues. The CDR3 sequence is CASSLRGVSEAFF. CDR3 nucleotide sequence: TGTGCCAGCAGCTTGCGGGGGGTCTCTGAAGCTTTCTTT.

The chain recombines TRBV20-1 with TRBJ2-1; tentative D call: TRBD2 (6 bases). With 3 bases removed from V and 5 bases from J, the gap between germline ends came to 20 bases. The CDR3 is 16 residues long. From germline, CDR1 is DFQATT and CDR2 SNEGSKA (reference sequence). The CDR3 coding sequence is TGCAGTGCTAGTGGGGGAGAGCGGGTACCACACAATGAGCAGTTCTTC. It codes for CSASGGERVPHNEQFF.

This clonotype appeared once. The CDR3 spells CASSSRWGTGFYEQYF. CDR3 sequence (DNA): TGTGCCAGCAGCTCCCGGTGGGGGACAGGCTTTTACGAGCAGTACTTC. The rearrangement joins TRBV7-2 to TRBJ2-1, with 8 bases matching TRBD1. Gene TRBJ2-7 matches the end of the DNA better, so the J call may be wrong. The CDR3 runs to 16 residues. Germline V gene lookup returns CDR1 SGHTA and CDR2 FQGNSA.

Note on this clonotype: This may come from a read error, since a much larger clone is one base off. The V and J genes are TRBV24-1 and TRBJ1-2; 8 nucleotides agree with TRBD1. This CDR3 comprises 13 residues. Germline V lookup: CDR1 KGHDR, CDR2 SFDVKD. CDR3 in DNA: TGTGCCGCCAGGACAGGGCCCGGTTCAGGCTACACCTTC. Protein product: CAARTGPGSGYTF.

The chain uses TRBV6-1 and TRBJ2-3; TRBD2 matches at 14 bases. Per the germline V gene, CDR1 is MNHNS and CDR2 is SASEGT. The CDR3 totals 17 residues. After removal of 5 bases from V and 5 bases from J, the junction contained 9 bases not matched to a gene. This CDR3 is CASSPPIGLAGGDTQYF. The CDR3 coding sequence is TGTGCCAGCAGTCCCCCGATAGGACTAGCGGGGGGAGATACGCAGTATTTT.

The genes are TRBV6-6 and TRBJ1-4, with no clear D. Germline CDR1 MNHNY, CDR2 SVGAGI (reference sequence). The V and J ends lost 10 bases and 6 bases respectively, with 27 bases between them. The CDR3 extends over 17 amino acids. CDR3 DNA sequence: TGTGCCACGCGCTCCTCCCGGGCCTCCATCCGGGATGAAAAACTGTTTTTT. This sequence encodes CATRSSRASIRDEKLFF.

A few counts support this clonotype. This sequence joins TRBV20-1 and TRBJ2-3; the match to TRBD2 covers 7 bases. This CDR3 spans 17 amino acids. Germline V CDR1 and CDR2: DFQATT, SNEGSKA (reference sequence). With V trimmed by 5 bases and J by 3 bases, 17 bases remained unmatched. The CDR3 loop is CSAPKGKRGFPTDTQYF. The CDR3 DNA is TGCAGTGCTCCCAAGGGAAAGCGGGGCTTTCCGACAGATACGCAGTATTTT.

This clonotype was observed a few times. This rearrangement joins TRBV29-1 to TRBJ2-7, with 13 bases that match TRBD2. Germline V gene sequence: CDR1 SQVTM, CDR2 ANQGSEA. The length of the CDR3 is 14 residues. Trimming took 6 bases from V and 1 from J; bases not matched to a gene: 3. Here the CDR3 DNA reads TGCAGCGTAATGGGACTAGCGGGATCCTACGAGCAGTACTTC. It codes for CSVMGLAGSYEQYF.

The chain uses TRBV7-6 and TRBJ2-3; D uncertain. Germline lookup yields CDR1 SGHVS and CDR2 FNYEAQ. V dropped 0 bases and J dropped 1 base, with 14 bases sitting between them. The CDR3 extends over 17 amino acids. The CDR3 spells CASSLARKGEGTDTQYF. CDR3 nucleotides: TGTGCCAGCAGCTTAGCGCGGAAAGGAGAAGGCACAGATACGCAGTATTTT.

The V and J genes are TRBV10-3 and TRBJ2-3; 7 nucleotides align to TRBD2. This CDR3 is 15 amino acids long. Losses at the gene ends were 4 bases for V and 8 bases for J; bases not matched to a gene: 12. CDR1 is ENHRY and CDR2 is SYGVKD in the germline V gene. The CDR3 sequence: CAISVVGTTGGTQYF. The CDR3 DNA is TGTGCCATCAGTGTTGTCGGGACTACTGGGGGTACGCAGTATTTT.

The chain recombines TRBV4-3 with TRBJ2-2; 8 positions agree with TRBD1. Germline V gene data show CDR1 as LGHNA and CDR2 as YSLEER. Trimming cost V 1 base and J 1 base; bases outside gene matches: 11. The CDR3 loop spans 19 amino acids. CDR3 sequence: CASSQVIASGQVNTGELFF. For the CDR3, the DNA is TGCGCCAGCAGCCAAGTTATAGCTTCGGGACAGGTGAACACCGGGGAGCTGTTTTTT.

The V call is TRBV24-1, the J call TRBJ2-1; TRBD2 agrees at 7 bases. CDR1 and CDR2 (germline): KGHDR, SFDVKD. With V trimmed by 9 bases and J by 7 bases, 5 bases remained unmatched. This CDR3 contains 12 residues. The DNA of the CDR3 is TGTGCCACCGATCCGGGGGGAAATGAGCAGTTCTTC. This translates into CATDPGGNEQFF.

The genes are TRBV20-1 and TRBJ1-2; unclear D gene. The CDR3 is 11 amino acids. From germline, CDR1 is DFQATT and CDR2 SNEGSKA (reference sequence). Deletions cut 3 bases from V and 4 bases from J, with 6 bases between. The CDR3 coding sequence is TGCAGTGCTAGTTTCGGCTATGGCTACACCTTC. Translation gives CSASFGYGYTF.

The J gene is TRBJ1-5, the V gene TRBV27, with D uncertain. The V gene's germline CDR1 is MNHEY and CDR2 SMNVEV (reference sequence). Trimming took 5 bases from V and 1 from J, leaving 9 bases between them. This CDR3 has 14 amino acids. This chain's CDR3 is CASSPGWSNQPQHF. CDR3 nucleotides: TGTGCCAGCAGTCCCGGATGGAGCAATCAGCCCCAGCATTTT.